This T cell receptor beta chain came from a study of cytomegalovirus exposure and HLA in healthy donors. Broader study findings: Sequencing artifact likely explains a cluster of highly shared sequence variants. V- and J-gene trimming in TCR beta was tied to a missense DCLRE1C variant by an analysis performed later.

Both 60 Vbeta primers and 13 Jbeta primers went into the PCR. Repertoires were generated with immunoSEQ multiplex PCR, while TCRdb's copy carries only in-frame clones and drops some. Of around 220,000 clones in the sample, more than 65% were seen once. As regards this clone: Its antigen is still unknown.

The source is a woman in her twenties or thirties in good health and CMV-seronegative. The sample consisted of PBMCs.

Here the CDR3 DNA reads TGCGCCAGCAGCCAAGATCCTACGGGGGAAGAGACCCAGTACTTC. Protein product: CASSQDPTGEETQYF. The chain combines TRBV4-1 with TRBJ2-5, with D possibly TRBD2 on 6 matching bases. The V and J ends lost 0 bases and 3 bases respectively, with 11 bases between them. The CDR3 sequence is 15 residues long. The V gene's germline CDR1 is MGHRA and CDR2 YSYEKL.